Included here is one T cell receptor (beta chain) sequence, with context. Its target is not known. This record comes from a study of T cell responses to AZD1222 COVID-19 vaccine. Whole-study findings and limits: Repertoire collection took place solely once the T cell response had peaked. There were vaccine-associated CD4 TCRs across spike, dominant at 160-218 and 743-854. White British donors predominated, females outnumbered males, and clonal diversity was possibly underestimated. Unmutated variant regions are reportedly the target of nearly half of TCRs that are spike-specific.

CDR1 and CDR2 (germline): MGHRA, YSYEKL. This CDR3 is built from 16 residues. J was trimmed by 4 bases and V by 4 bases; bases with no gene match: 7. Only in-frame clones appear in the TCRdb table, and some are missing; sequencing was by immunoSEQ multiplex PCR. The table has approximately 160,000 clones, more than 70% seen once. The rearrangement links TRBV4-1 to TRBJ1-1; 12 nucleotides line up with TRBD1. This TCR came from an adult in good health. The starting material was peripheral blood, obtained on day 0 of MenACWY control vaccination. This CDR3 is CASSPGQGARGTEAFF. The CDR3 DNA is TGCGCCAGCAGCCCGGGACAGGGGGCGCGAGGCACTGAAGCTTTCTTT.